One and the same sample provided the 14 T cell receptor beta chains below, sequenced in a study of cytomegalovirus exposure and HLA in healthy donors (dated by TCRdb to between 2016 and 2019). Library prep was done by the immunoSEQ multiplex PCR assay. For the multiplex PCR, a mixture combining 60 forward primers for TCR Vbeta segments and 13 reverse primers for TCR Jbeta segments was used. Sourced from immuneACCESS, this table was stored by TCRdb with only in-frame sequences that have V and J called. A share of the clones is absent; for the studies checked, an unresolved V gene accounts for under half, and the remainder has no known explanation. For this sample the table gives about 190,000 clones, of which 80% to 90% were detected only once. In total, the top ten clones hold 1% to 1.5% of the sample. Specimen: PBMCs. These receptors all come from a man younger than 45 in good health and CMV-seronegative.

The chain carries TRBV7-9 and TRBJ1-1; no firm D call. Germline V CDR1 and CDR2: SEHNR, FQNEAQ (reference sequence). The CDR3 totals 13 residues. V was clipped by 3 bases and J by 11 bases, with 16 bases between them. CDR3 nucleotide sequence: TGTGCCAGCAGCTTGTGGGAGAAATTCGAGGCTTTCTTT. Translated: CASSLWEKFEAFF.

The chain combines TRBV5-6 with TRBJ1-2, with D uncertain. There are 12 residues in the CDR3. V dropped 0 bases and J dropped 6 bases, with 6 bases sitting between them. Germline CDR1 reads SGHDT; CDR2 reads YYEEEE. The CDR3 loop is CASSLGVDGYTF. The CDR3 DNA reads as TGTGCCAGCAGCTTGGGCGTCGATGGCTACACCTTC.

The chain is built from TRBV6-5 and TRBJ2-7, with 11 bases matching TRBD2. V lost 4 bases, J lost 3 bases, and 2 bases stayed unmatched. The V gene's germline CDR1 is MNHEY and CDR2 SVGAGI. The CDR3 is made up of 14 amino acids. CDR3: CASSFGLAGYEQYF. The CDR3 DNA follows: TGTGCCAGCAGTTTTGGACTAGCGGGCTACGAGCAGTACTTC.

The V gene is TRBV5-1, the J gene TRBJ1-1; D ambiguous. Trimming stripped 0 bases from V and 4 bases from J, with 10 bases between. This CDR3 spans 14 amino acids. Germline V gives CDR1 SGHRS, CDR2 YFSETQ. CDR3: CASSLGEGSTEAFF. CDR3 sequence (DNA): TGCGCCAGCAGCTTGGGCGAGGGATCCACTGAAGCTTTCTTT.

The chain recombines TRBV7-9 with TRBJ1-2, with a weak D call TRBD1 (5 bases). The V end was cut by 5 bases, the J end by 8 bases, with 15 bases between. The CDR3 runs to 13 residues. Germline values: CDR1 SEHNR, CDR2 FQNEAQ (reference sequence). The CDR3 coding sequence is TGTGCCAGCAGCCCGGGACTGCCTCAGGGCTACACCTTC. It codes for CASSPGLPQGYTF.

This rearrangement joins TRBV2 to TRBJ2-7, with D possibly being TRBD2 (5 bases). The ends were cut back, 3 bases at V and 2 bases at J, with 14 bases in the middle. The germline CDR1 and CDR2 sequences are SNHLY and FYNNEI. The CDR3 is 15 residues long. This CDR3 is CASSDEGMMTYEQYF. The CDR3 nucleotides read TGTGCCAGCAGTGACGAGGGAATGATGACCTACGAGCAGTACTTC.

This chain links TRBV28 with TRBJ1-2; D might be TRBD1 (6 bases). Germline V CDR1 and CDR2: MDHEN, SYDVKM. The CDR3 is made up of 14 amino acids. V was cut by 5 bases and J by 1 base, with 11 bases left in between. CDR3 protein: CASSNLDSNYGYTF. Written as DNA, the CDR3 is TGTGCCAGCAGTAACCTGGACAGTAACTATGGCTACACCTTC.

The chain uses TRBV7-2 and TRBJ1-1; 9 bases map to TRBD1. Germline V gene sequence: CDR1 SGHTA, CDR2 FQGNSA. The CDR3 spans 15 residues. Unmatched junction bases numbered 4, after V lost 1 base and J lost 4 bases. The chain's CDR3 is CASSLVDRGSTEAFF. The CDR3 nucleotides are TGTGCCAGCAGCTTAGTCGACAGGGGGAGCACTGAAGCTTTCTTT.

The V gene is TRBV18, the J gene TRBJ1-2, with D tentatively TRBD1 (6 bases). This CDR3 contains 17 residues. The germline V gene encodes CDR1 KGHSH and CDR2 LQKENI. V was pared by 3 bases and J by 1 base, with 18 bases between. The CDR3 region has the DNA TGTGCCAGCTCACCCAGGGGTTCCGGAGCTATTAACTATGGCTACACCTTC. Translation gives CASSPRGSGAINYGYTF.

Only one count was recorded for this clone. The V and J genes are TRBV29-1 and TRBJ1-1, with 8 bases matching TRBD1. From germline, CDR1 is SQVTM and CDR2 ANQGSEA. J was trimmed by 6 bases and V by 2 bases; bases with no gene match: 2. This CDR3 is built from 12 residues. CDR3 sequence: CSVERQGPEAFF. The CDR3 DNA is TGCAGCGTTGAAAGACAGGGGCCTGAAGCTTTCTTT. Looking up the rest from reference TRBV29-1 and TRBJ1-1 gives the full variable domain: SAVISQKPSRDICQRGTSLTIQCQVDSQVTMMFWYRQQPGQSLTLIATANQGSEATYESGFVIDKFPISRPNLTFSTLTVSNMSPEDSSIYLCSVERQGPEAFFGQGTRLTVV.

CDR3 bases: TGTGCCAGCAGTGACAACGCCGAGGGCACAGATACGCAGTATTTT. Translating it yields CASSDNAEGTDTQYF. J is TRBJ2-3 and V is TRBV2; D not resolved. Deletions cut 3 bases from V and 1 base from J, with 11 bases between. Germline loops: CDR1 SNHLY, CDR2 FYNNEI. CDR3 length equals 15 residues. The complete variable domain, with remaining parts taken from reference TRBV2 and TRBJ2-3, reads EPEVTQTPSHQVTQMGQEVILRCVPISNHLYFYWYRQILGQKVEFLVSFYNNEISEKSEIFDDQFSVERPDGSNFTLKIRSTKLEDSAMYFCASSDNAEGTDTQYFGPGTRLTVL.

The chain links TRBV11-2 to TRBJ2-7, with D tentatively TRBD2 (6 bases). The V end lost 0 bases, the J end lost 0 bases, and 9 bases lay between the germline ends. This CDR3 contains 15 residues. Germline values: CDR1 SGHAT, CDR2 FQNNGV. The CDR3 nucleotides are TGTGCCAGCAGCTTAGACGGGGGTAGCTCCTACGAGCAGTACTTC. It yields the protein CASSLDGGSSYEQYF.

The chain couples TRBV6-5 to TRBJ1-2; 8 positions agree with TRBD1. The germline V gene has CDR1 MNHEY and CDR2 SVGAGI. CDR3 length: 14 residues. Losses at the gene ends were 7 bases for V and 7 bases for J; bases not matched to a gene: 11. CDR3 DNA sequence: TGTGCCAGCACCCAGGGGGCAGGGGTCGGTGGCTACACCTTC. Translated: CASTQGAGVGGYTF.

This clone was seen just once. The chain is built from TRBV5-4 and TRBJ2-3, with 7 bases lining up with TRBD2. The CDR3 runs 16 residues. Germline V gives CDR1 SGHNT, CDR2 YYREEE (reference sequence). V gave up 2 bases and J gave up 2 bases; unmatched junction bases: 8. CDR3 sequence reads: CASSLIALASTDTQYF. For the CDR3, the DNA is TGTGCCAGCAGCTTAATTGCACTAGCGTCCACAGATACGCAGTATTTT.